This T cell receptor (beta chain) was recorded in a study of cytomegalovirus exposure and HLA in healthy donors. The CDR3 runs to 13 residues. The V gene's germline CDR1 is KGHSH and CDR2 LQKENI. Between the trimmed V and J ends, which lost 3 bases and 1 base, there was a span of 6 bases. Separate from the roughly 730-subject first cohort, the roughly 120-subject validation cohort was the one that the donors belonged to. Overall study results and limits: The CMV antigen specificity of a few CMV-associated chains was confirmed through in vitro analysis. The study designated roughly 160 TCR beta chains cytomegalovirus-associated. Many donors shared some public TCRs, even though most TCR sequences were rare.

Clones were sequenced by immunoSEQ multiplex PCR, and TCRdb holds only the in-frame ones, with some missing. This table holds 100,000 to 150,000 clones, roughly 87% found once. On this clone itself: As yet, its antigen is unknown.

The chain carries TRBV18 and TRBJ2-5, with a possible D match to TRBD1 (5 bases). This TCR came from a woman under 30 in good health and CMV-seronegative. The sequenced sample consisted of PBMCs. The CDR3 DNA follows: TGTGCCAGCTCACCCCAGGGCCAAGAGACCCAGTACTTC. Translation gives CASSPQGQETQYF.